The T cell receptor beta chain under discussion was sequenced for a study of blood T cell repertoires in COVID-19 (dated by TCRdb to 2018 to 2021). Looking at the study overall: Samples covering the acute and convalescent phases of COVID-19 were provided by collaborators in the United States, Italy and Spain. The material from the prospective study consisted of cDNA or gDNA derived from T cells, B-cell-depleted T cells, or PBMCs. Deeply sampled blood TCRbeta repertoires from subjects exposed to, actively infected with, or recovered from COVID-19 were included in the dataset. The repertoires were made available in a free public database intended to serve as a resource for research on the immune response to SARS-CoV-2. The samples were drawn from two sources: the first 160 participants of the ongoing ImmuneRACE study, and some 1,300 subjects contributed by 6 global collaborators. The sample metadata nearly always contained a de-identified subject ID, COVID-19 status, age in years and sex. Where available, HLA class I and class II types were obtained from metadata supplied by the sample provider rather than from assay-based typing. What the work shows at the level of the full study, not this receptor alone: How much clinical and demographic metadata was included differed by source and by participant, and the metadata was provided uncurated.

TCRbeta CDR3 regions were amplified from genomic DNA using the immunoSEQ Assay, a bias-controlled multiplex PCR. Per the authors' processing: Within the assay, amplification of reference gene primers was used to estimate how many nucleated cells each sample contained. Sequence reads were collapsed and filtered to measure the absolute abundance of every unique TCRbeta CDR3 rearrangement. Productive Simpson clonality was computed per sample as the square root of Simpson's diversity index over productive rearrangements. As stored in TCRdb, this immuneACCESS dataset retains in-frame rearrangements with V and J assigned. A fraction of the clones does not appear; measured against another copy, unresolved V genes explain less than half of the discrepancy, and the remainder lacks a known reason. V and J calls and clone size are copied from that table; D and trimming were computed from the DNA. For this sample there are hundreds of thousands of clones; approximately 90% appear just once. Clones ranked in the top ten supply about 4.6% of the sample.

Points on this clone: Its antigen is currently not known. Base-call qualities are not available, and no considerably larger clone is one nucleotide away.

The CDR3 runs 12 residues from the cysteine to the phenylalanine. The only DNA kept is the CDR3, 36 bases in frame from the first base. V and J lose 5 bases and 9 bases, and a span of 11 bases separates them. The collaborating institutions used their own protocols to collect whole blood in K2EDTA tubes. For TCRbeta analysis, collaborators shipped samples in one of three forms: frozen whole blood, isolated PBMCs, or DNA extracted from either of those sample types. This sequence originates from a man between 35 and 55 years old with acute or convalescent COVID-19. The specimen was peripheral blood. The sequence joins TRBV12-3 or TRBV12-4 to TRBJ1-5; TRBD1 is a weak D gene call, 5 bases matching. The sequence in DNA is TGTGCCAGCAGTCCCTATACAGGGCCCCAGCATTTT. Its protein reads: CASSPYTGPQHF.